This TCR beta chain was obtained from a study of cytomegalovirus exposure and HLA in healthy donors. Study findings and constraints: Listed as cytomegalovirus-associated were 170 or so TCR beta chains. In a later analysis, TCR beta V- and J-gene trimming was associated with a missense DCLRE1C variant. Clonal expansion was found to be greater in HLA-associated TCR beta chains than in equally common others in a later analysis.

About this clone: What it binds is not known.

The PCR had 60 Vbeta and 13 Jbeta primers. Using immunoSEQ multiplex PCR, the repertoire was profiled, and TCRdb retains in-frame clones only, with some absent. Seen here are tens of thousands of clones, 80% to 90% observed once, and the top ten hold 15% to 20%. V gave up 2 bases and J gave up 6 bases; unmatched junction bases: 11. CDR3 length: 16 residues. CDR1 and CDR2 from the germline V gene are SNHLY and FYNNEI. The source material was PBMCs. The chain carries TRBV2 and TRBJ2-7; 9 bases map to TRBD2. This clonotype was obtained from a man between 65 and 85 years old in good health and CMV-seropositive. CDR3 DNA sequence: TGTGCCAGCAGTGAAATCAGGTCGGGCGGGAGGGGCGAGCAGTACTTC. It yields the protein CASSEIRSGGRGEQYF.